The present entry profiles one T cell receptor (beta chain) with its context. Its antigen is as yet unknown. This sample is drawn from a study of Graves' ophthalmopathy and Graves' hyperthyroidism. Broader study findings: Among thyroid clonotypes expanded above 0.001 frequency, most also appeared in blood.

From RNA, the CDR3 regions of TCR beta chains were amplified and sequenced. Scientists carried out first-round RT-PCR using HTBI primers and then a second-round multiplex PCR. TCRdb fed the multiplex PCR reads into MiXCR, producing one record per CDR3 protein. The data show hundreds of thousands of distinct CDR3 sequences, with 21% seen just once and roughly 3% held by the top ten. CDR1 and CDR2 (germline): SNHLY, FYNNEI. The CDR3 consists of 16 residues. V lost 1 base to trimming and J lost 0 bases, with 10 bases between them. The specimen sequenced was peripheral blood. The chain uses TRBV2 and TRBJ2-4; D uncertain. This TCR derives from a woman in her late teens or twenties with stable Graves' hyperthyroidism. In nucleotides, the CDR3 is TGTGCCAGCAGTGAAGTCAGCTTGGGAGCCAAAAACATTCAGTACTTC. Protein: CASSEVSLGAKNIQYF.